The rows below give T cell receptor beta chains drawn from one sample of a study of cytomegalovirus exposure and HLA in healthy donors. Sequencing used immunoSEQ multiplex PCR; TCRdb keeps in-frame clones, though not all of them. The sample has about 55,000 clones, around four fifths seen once; the top ten hold 1.5% to 2%. The specimen sequenced was PBMCs. Receptors were obtained from a young man in good health and CMV-seronegative. The CDR3 runs from the conserved cysteine through the conserved F or W. A D gene is named only where the DNA matches it firmly. Part of the rows lack a size; the others show once, few, many or a class for expanded clones.

v_gene	j_gene	abundance	d_gene	CDR3aa	CDR3nt
TRBV10-3	TRBJ1-5	.	TRBD1	CAISEGDSYQPQHF	TGTGCCATCAGTGAAGGGGACAGCTATCAGCCCCAGCATTTT
TRBV9	TRBJ2-3	.	.	CASSPSLTGVSTDTQYF	TGTGCCAGCAGCCCCAGTCTTACGGGGGTGAGCACAGATACGCAGTATTTT
TRBV12-5	TRBJ2-7	.	.	CASGSTGSYEQYF	TGTGCTAGTGGTTCCACAGGGAGCTACGAGCAGTACTTC
TRBV18	TRBJ1-5	.	TRBD1	CASSPPGQGGDQPQHF	TGTGCCAGCTCACCGCCGGGACAGGGAGGGGATCAGCCCCAGCATTTT
TRBV6-5	TRBJ2-7	.	.	CASSYSSGEGYEQYF	TGTGCCAGCAGTTACTCGTCAGGGGAAGGCTACGAGCAGTACTTC
TRBV5-1	TRBJ1-1	.	.	CASTWEGGLMNTEAFF	TGCGCCAGCACTTGGGAGGGGGGGCTCATGAACACTGAAGCTTTCTTT
TRBV10-3	TRBJ1-1	once	.	CAISEGRATEAFF	TGTGCCATCAGTGAAGGCAGGGCCACTGAAGCTTTCTTT
TRBV9	TRBJ2-1	.	TRBD2	CASSVGLAQYNEQFF	TGTGCCAGCAGCGTCGGACTAGCTCAGTACAATGAGCAGTTCTTC
TRBV5-6	TRBJ2-3	.	.	CASSLGPTDTQYF	TGTGCCAGCAGCTTGGGGCCGACAGATACGCAGTATTTT
TRBV30	TRBJ1-5	.	TRBD1	CAWSTNTGALNQPQHF	TGTGCCTGGAGTACAAACACAGGGGCCCTCAATCAGCCCCAGCATTTT
TRBV5-1	TRBJ2-3	.	.	CASSLQRGSTDTQYF	TGCGCCAGCAGTCTACAACGGGGGAGCACAGATACGCAGTATTTT